The clone carrying this TCR beta chain has only a few counts. Method: immunoSEQ multiplex PCR; TCRdb's copy keeps in-frame clones and lacks some. The table includes fewer than 20,000 clones, 70% to 90% detected once. This entry belongs to a study of control samples from healthy donors and cancer patients. The CDR3 spans 18 residues. The germline V gene has CDR1 ENHRY and CDR2 SYGVKD. Deletions cut 3 bases from V and 6 bases from J, with 26 bases between. V usage is TRBV10-3 and J usage is TRBJ1-1; D may be TRBD1 (6 bases). Sequencing was performed on PBMCs. This TCR came from a woman in her 70s with colorectal cancer. The CDR3 is CAISELLGGGGADAEAFF. In DNA form, the CDR3 reads TGTGCCATCAGTGAATTATTGGGGGGCGGGGGAGCCGACGCTGAAGCTTTCTTT.